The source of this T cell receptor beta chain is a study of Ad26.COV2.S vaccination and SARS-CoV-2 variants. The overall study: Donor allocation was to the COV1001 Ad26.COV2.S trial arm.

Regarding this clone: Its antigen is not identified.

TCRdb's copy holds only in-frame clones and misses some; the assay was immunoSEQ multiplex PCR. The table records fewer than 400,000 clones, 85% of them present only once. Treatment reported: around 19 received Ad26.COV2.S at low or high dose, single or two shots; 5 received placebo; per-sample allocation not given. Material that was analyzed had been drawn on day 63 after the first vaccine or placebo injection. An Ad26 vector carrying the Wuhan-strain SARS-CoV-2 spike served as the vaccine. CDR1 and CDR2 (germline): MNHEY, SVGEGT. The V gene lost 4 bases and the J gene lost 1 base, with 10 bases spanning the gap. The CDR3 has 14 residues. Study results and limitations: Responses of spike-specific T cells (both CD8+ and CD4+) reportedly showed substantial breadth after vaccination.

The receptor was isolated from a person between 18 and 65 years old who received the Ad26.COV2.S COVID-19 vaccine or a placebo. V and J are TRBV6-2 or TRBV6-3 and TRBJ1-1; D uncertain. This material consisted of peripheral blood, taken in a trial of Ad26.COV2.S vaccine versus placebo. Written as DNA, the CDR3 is TGTGCCAGCAGTTTGTTTATAGAGAACACTGAAGCTTTCTTT. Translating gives CASSLFIENTEAFF.